This entry is about one TCR beta chain. Its antigen is currently unknown. This entry is derived from a study of monozygotic twins with inflammatory bowel disease. Researchers collected 2 to 2.5 ml of blood per donor. Whole-blood total RNA was extracted without T cell sorting. CDR3 length equals 19 residues. CDR1 is KGHSH, CDR2 LQKENI, per germline. Findings and caveats of the study: Especially with disease activity, IBD patients had fewer clonotypes in common with others than healthy twins did.

A template switching step added UMIs, each with a 6-nucleotide sample barcode. TCRdb re-called the 5' RACE reads; every CDR3 protein appears as one record, without DNA. This table holds 150,000 to 200,000 distinct CDR3 sequences. The clonotype was recovered from a human donor with ulcerative colitis or Crohn's disease, or a healthy co-twin of an affected twin (not recorded which). Material: blood. V is TRBV18 and J is TRBJ1-6. CDR3 in amino acids: CASSLKRPDKSSYNSPLHF.